The following is a TCR beta chain sequence with its context. Its antigen is not identified. This sample is part of a study of T cells in Graves' hyperthyroidism and ophthalmopathy. Findings and caveats of the study: Blood also contained most expanded thyroid clonotypes above 0.001.

The source material, RNA transcripts, was used to amplify TCR beta CDR3 regions. HTBI primers were used for first-round RT-PCR of the TCR CDR3. TCRdb reprocessed the multiplex PCR reads via MiXCR and lists one record per CDR3 protein. The table includes about 660,000 distinct CDR3 sequences, roughly 45% detected once. The germline V gene has CDR1 MNHEY and CDR2 SVGAGI. This CDR3 is 16 amino acids long. J lost 6 bases, V lost 1 base, and 8 bases had no gene match. Diagnosis rested on symptoms, serum thyroxine and TRAb, thyroid ultrasound, and orbital computed tomography. The source material was peripheral blood or thyroid tissue (not recorded which). This clonotype originated in an adult man with Graves' disease, either hyperthyroidism or ophthalmopathy (not recorded which). The V call is TRBV6-5, the J call TRBJ2-5; 10 positions match TRBD1. CDR3 in amino acids: CASSYLTGGVGQTQYF. CDR3 coding DNA: TGTGCCAGCAGTTACTTGACAGGGGGCGTGGGCCAGACCCAGTACTTC.